This T cell receptor (beta chain) was documented in a study of immune characterization of retroperitoneal liposarcoma. The germline V gene encodes CDR1 MNHNS and CDR2 SASEGT. The ends were cut back, 0 bases at V and 10 bases at J, with 16 bases in the middle. The CDR3 totals 15 residues. TCRdb re-called the PCR reads through MiXCR, storing one row per CDR3 protein. The sample lists 7,000 or so distinct CDR3 sequences, around 30% occurring once. Sequenced sample: tumor tissue. The chain links TRBV6-1 to TRBJ2-1; TRBD1 might be the D (6 bases). This clonotype originated in a female donor with retroperitoneal liposarcoma. The chain's CDR3 is CASSEATGDSYEQFF. The CDR3 DNA reads TGTGCCAGCAGTGAAGCGACAGGCGACTCCTACGAGCAGTTCTTC.